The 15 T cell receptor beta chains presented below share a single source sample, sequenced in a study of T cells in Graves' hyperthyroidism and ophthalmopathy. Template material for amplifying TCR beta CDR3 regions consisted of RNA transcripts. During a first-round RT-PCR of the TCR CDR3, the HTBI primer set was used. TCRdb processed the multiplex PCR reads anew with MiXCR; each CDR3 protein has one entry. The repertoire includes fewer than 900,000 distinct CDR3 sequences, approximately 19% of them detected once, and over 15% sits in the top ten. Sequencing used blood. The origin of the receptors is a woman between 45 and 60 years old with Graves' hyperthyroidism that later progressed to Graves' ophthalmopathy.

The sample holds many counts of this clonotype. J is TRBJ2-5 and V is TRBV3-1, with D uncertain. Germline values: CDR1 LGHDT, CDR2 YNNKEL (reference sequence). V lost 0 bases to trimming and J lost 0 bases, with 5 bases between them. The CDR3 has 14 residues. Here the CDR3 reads CASSQDTDQETQYF. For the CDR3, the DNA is TGTGCCAGCAGCCAAGATACAGACCAAGAGACCCAGTACTTC.

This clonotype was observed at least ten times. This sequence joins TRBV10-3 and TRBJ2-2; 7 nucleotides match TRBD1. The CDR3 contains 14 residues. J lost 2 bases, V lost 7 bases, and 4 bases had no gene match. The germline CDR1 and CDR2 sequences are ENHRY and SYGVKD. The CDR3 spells CAITDRANTGELFF. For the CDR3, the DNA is TGTGCCATCACAGACAGGGCCAACACCGGGGAGCTGTTTTTT.

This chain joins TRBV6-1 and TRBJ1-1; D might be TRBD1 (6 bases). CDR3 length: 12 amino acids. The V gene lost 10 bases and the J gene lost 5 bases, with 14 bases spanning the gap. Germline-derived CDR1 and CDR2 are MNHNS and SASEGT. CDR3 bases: TGTGCCAACAAATCAGGGGAGACTGAAGCTTTCTTT. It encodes CANKSGETEAFF.

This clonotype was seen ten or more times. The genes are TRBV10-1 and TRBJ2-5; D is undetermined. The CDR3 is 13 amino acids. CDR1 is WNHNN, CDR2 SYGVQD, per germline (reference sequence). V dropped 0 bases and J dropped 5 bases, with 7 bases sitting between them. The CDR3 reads CASSESGKETQYF. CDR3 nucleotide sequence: TGCGCCAGCAGTGAGTCGGGGAAGGAGACCCAGTACTTC.

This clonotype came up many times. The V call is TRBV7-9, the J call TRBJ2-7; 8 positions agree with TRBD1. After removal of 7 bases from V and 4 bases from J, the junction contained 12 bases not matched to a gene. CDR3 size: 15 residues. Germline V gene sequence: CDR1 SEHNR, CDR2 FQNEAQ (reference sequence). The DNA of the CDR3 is TGTGCCAGCACTCTAGGAGGGACAGGTCTATACGAGCAGTACTTC. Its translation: CASTLGGTGLYEQYF.

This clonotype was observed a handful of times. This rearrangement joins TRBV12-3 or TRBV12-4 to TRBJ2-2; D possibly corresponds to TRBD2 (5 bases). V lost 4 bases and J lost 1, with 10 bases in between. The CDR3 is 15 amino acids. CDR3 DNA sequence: TGTGCCAGCAGTTGGACTGACCAGAACACCGGGGAGCTGTTTTTT. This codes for CASSWTDQNTGELFF.

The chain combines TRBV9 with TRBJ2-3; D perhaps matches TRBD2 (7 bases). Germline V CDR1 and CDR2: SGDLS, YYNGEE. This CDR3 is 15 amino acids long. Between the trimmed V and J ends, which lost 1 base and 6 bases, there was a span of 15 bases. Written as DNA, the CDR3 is TGTGCCAGCAGCGTAATGGCGGGGGCCACCGATACGCAGTATTTT. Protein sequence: CASSVMAGATDTQYF.

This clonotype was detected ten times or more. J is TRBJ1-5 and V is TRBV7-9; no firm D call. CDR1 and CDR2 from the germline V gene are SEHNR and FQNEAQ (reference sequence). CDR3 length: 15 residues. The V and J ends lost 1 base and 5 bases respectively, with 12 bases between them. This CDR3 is CASSLGGSDHQPQHF. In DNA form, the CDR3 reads TGTGCCAGCAGCTTAGGAGGTAGTGATCATCAGCCCCAGCATTTT.

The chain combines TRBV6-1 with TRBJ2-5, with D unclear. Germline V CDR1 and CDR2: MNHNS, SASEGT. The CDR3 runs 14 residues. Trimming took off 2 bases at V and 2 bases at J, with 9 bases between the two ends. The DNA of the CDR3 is TGTGCCAGCAGTGAAAGGGTCAGACAAGAGACCCAGTACTTC. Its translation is CASSERVRQETQYF.

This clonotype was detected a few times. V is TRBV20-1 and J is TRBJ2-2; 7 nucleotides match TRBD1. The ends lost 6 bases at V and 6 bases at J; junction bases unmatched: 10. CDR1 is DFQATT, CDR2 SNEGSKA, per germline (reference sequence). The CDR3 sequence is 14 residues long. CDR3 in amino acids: CSARKTGNAGELFF. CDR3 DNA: TGCAGTGCCAGAAAGACAGGGAATGCCGGGGAGCTGTTTTTT.

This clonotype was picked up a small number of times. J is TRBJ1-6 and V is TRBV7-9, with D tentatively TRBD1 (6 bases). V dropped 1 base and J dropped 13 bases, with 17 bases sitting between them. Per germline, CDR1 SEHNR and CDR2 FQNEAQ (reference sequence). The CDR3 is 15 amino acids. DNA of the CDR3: TGTGCCAGCAGCTTAGAAGGTTCAGGGGTATCTCCCCTCCACTTT. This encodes CASSLEGSGVSPLHF.

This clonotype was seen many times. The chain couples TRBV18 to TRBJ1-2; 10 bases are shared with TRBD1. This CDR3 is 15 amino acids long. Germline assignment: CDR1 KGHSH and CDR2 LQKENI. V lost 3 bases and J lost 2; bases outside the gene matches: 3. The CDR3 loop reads CASSPGQGMNYGYTF. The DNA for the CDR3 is TGTGCCAGCTCACCGGGACAGGGGATGAACTATGGCTACACCTTC.

In DNA, the CDR3 is TGTGCCACCAGTGAACCGACTAGCGGGGGGTACAATGAGCAGTTCTTC. Translated: CATSEPTSGGYNEQFF. The V call is TRBV24-1, the J call TRBJ2-1; 13 positions match TRBD2. Germline CDR1 and CDR2: KGHDR and SFDVKD. J was trimmed by 4 bases and V by 4 bases; bases with no gene match: 3. CDR3 length: 16 residues.

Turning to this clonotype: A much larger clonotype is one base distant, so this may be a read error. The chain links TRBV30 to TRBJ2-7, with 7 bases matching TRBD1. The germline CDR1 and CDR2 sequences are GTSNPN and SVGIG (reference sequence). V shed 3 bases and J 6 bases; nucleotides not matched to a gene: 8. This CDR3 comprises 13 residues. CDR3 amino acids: CAWSRQGNCEQYF. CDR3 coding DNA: TGTGCCTGGAGCAGACAGGGTAACTGCGAGCAGTACTTC.

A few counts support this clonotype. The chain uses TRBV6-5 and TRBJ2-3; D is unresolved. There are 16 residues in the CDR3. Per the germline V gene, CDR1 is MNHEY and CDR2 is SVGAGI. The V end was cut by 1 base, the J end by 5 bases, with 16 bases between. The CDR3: CASSYYLLPVGDTQYF. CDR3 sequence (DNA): TGTGCCAGCAGTTACTATCTACTTCCGGTGGGAGATACGCAGTATTTT.